This TCR beta chain was sequenced for a study of graft-versus-host responses after intestinal transplantation. Study in general: Grafts that recipients had were multivisceral, liver-intestinal, or isolated intestinal transplants.

The assay was immunoSEQ multiplex PCR, and TCRdb's table has in-frame clones only and misses some. The data hold about 70,000 clones, with about 94% observed a single time. Germline lookup yields CDR1 MGHDK and CDR2 SYGVNS. Trimming cost V 7 bases and J 6 bases, with 16 bases left between them. This CDR3 spans 14 amino acids. This clone appeared once. As yet, its antigen is unknown. Study results and limitations: Patients who carried graft-donor T cell macrochimerism also had high graft-versus-host to host-versus-graft clonal ratios in their allografts. Recipient marrow held GvH clones, some first seen in ileum or blood.

This TCR came from a human donor who received an intestinal transplant. The chain carries TRBV25-1 and TRBJ2-1; no definite D call. The material was unstimulated CD8+ T cells sorted from spleen or lymph node cells, obtained before intestinal transplant. CDR3 loop: CASTSPRGSNEQFF. The CDR3 bases are TGTGCCAGCACCTCCCCCCGCGGCTCCAATGAGCAGTTCTTC.